A selection of T cell receptor beta chains follows, all from one sample in a study of shared clonotypes between healthy human individuals. TCRdb's copy holds only in-frame clones and misses some; the assay was immunoSEQ multiplex PCR. The repertoire holds about 1.1 million clones, with approximately 80% as singletons. Sequenced sample: memory CD4+ T cells from PBMCs. Every receptor here comes from a man aged 18 to 35 in good health. Some clones in this sample may be carry-over from other donors' samples. The CDR3 runs from the conserved cysteine through the conserved F or W. A D gene is named only where the DNA matches it firmly. For some rows the clone size is stated as once, few or many, or as a class when expanded; others skip it.

>NA|TRBJ1-4|TRBD1|TRBV6-1
TGTGCCTCGACAGGGCGTAATGAAAAACTGTTTTTT
CASTGRNEKLFF
>NA|TRBJ2-1|TRBD2|TRBV7-3
TGTGCCAGCAGCCCCAGACTAGCGGGAGATCATGAGCAGTTCTTC
CASSPRLAGDHEQFF
>NA|TRBJ2-7|NA|TRBV6-5
TGTGCCAGCAGCCTTGTCGAAGGGAATTACGAGCAGTACTTC
CASSLVEGNYEQYF
>NA|TRBJ2-7|NA|TRBV4-1
TGCGCCAGCAGCCACCCAGGCCCCACGGCTGCCTACGAGCAGTACTTC
CASSHPGPTAAYEQYF
>many|TRBJ2-2|NA|TRBV19
TGTGCCAGTAGTATTTCCCGGGTTTGGACCGGGGAGCTGTTTTTT
CASSISRVWTGELFF
>NA|TRBJ2-7|NA|TRBV15
TGTGCCACCAGCAGAGAGATCATCGCGGCGGGAATCTACGAGCAGTACTTC
CATSREIIAAGIYEQYF
>once|TRBJ1-1|NA|TRBV27
TGTGCCAGCAGTTTATATTGGGAGGGTGAAGCTTTCTTT
CASSLYWEGEAFF
>NA|TRBJ1-4|NA|TRBV2
TGTGCCAGCAAGGGGGGAGTTGTGCTCGATGAAAAACTGTTTTTT
CASKGGVVLDEKLFF
>NA|TRBJ1-5|NA|TRBV28
TGTGCCAGCAGTTTTTTTCGACAGGTCCCAGGGGCCCAGCATTTT
CASSFFRQVPGAQHF
>NA|TRBJ2-7|TRBD1|TRBV5-1
TGCGCCAGCAGCTACGGGACAGCGAGCTCCTACGAGCAGTACTTC
CASSYGTASSYEQYF
>NA|TRBJ1-5|TRBD1|TRBV2
TGTGCCAGCAGCCTGTTCGGGACAGGAGGGCAGCCCCAGCATTTT
CASSLFGTGGQPQHF
>NA|TRBJ1-2|NA|TRBV7-9
TGTGCCAGCAGCTTGGGGGGCGCGGATGGCTACACCTTC
CASSLGGADGYTF
>NA|TRBJ1-4|NA|TRBV5-1
TGCGCCAGCAGCCCTTCAGTAGAAGGGGCCTTGTTTTTT
CASSPSVEGALFF
>NA|TRBJ1-3|NA|TRBV4-1
TGCGCCAGCAGCCAAGAATCAGGGTTAACTGGAAACACCATATATTTT
CASSQESGLTGNTIYF
>NA|TRBJ2-7|TRBD2|TRBV2
TGTGCCAGCAGTGAGCGGTTAGCGGGAGCCGAGCAGTACTTC
CASSERLAGAEQYF
>NA|TRBJ2-7|TRBD2|TRBV2
TGTGCCAGCAGATCCGAGCGCGGGAGTGGATACGAGCAGTACTTC
CASRSERGSGYEQYF
>NA|TRBJ2-7|NA|TRBV21-1
TGTGCCAGCAGCAAACGGGGACCCCTTGCCTACGAGCAGTACTTC
CASSKRGPLAYEQYF
>NA|TRBJ2-7|NA|TRBV28
TGTGCCACGACCCACTTGGTCTACGAGCAGTACTTC
CATTHLVYEQYF
>NA|TRBJ1-1|NA|TRBV11-3
TGTGCCAGCAGCTCGAGAGGGACATTGAACACTGAAGCTTTCTTT
CASSSRGTLNTEAFF